The 30 T cell receptor beta chains below come from one sample, sequenced in a study of blood T cell repertoires in COVID-19. Clones were read by immunoSEQ multiplex PCR, and TCRdb kept only the in-frame ones, dropping some. The sample gives 300,000 to 400,000 clones, 87% of which show up once; about 6% is in the top ten. The specimen was peripheral blood. These receptors all stem from a woman in her forties or fifties with COVID-19, enrolled during active disease.

This rearrangement joins TRBV20-1 to TRBJ2-5; 8 bases fit TRBD1. This CDR3 region has 11 residues. Trimming cost V 6 bases and J 5 bases; bases outside gene matches: 2. The germline V gene has CDR1 DFQATT and CDR2 SNEGSKA (reference sequence). The CDR3 loop is CSATGGETQYF. DNA for the CDR3: TGCAGTGCAACAGGGGGGGAGACCCAGTACTTC.

The rearrangement joins TRBV11-3 to TRBJ2-3, with TRBD1 identical over 9 bases. The CDR3 is 15 residues long. Germline V lookup: CDR1 SGHNT, CDR2 YENEEA. V lost 4 bases, J lost 6 bases, and 8 bases stayed unmatched. The CDR3 region has the DNA TGTGCCAGCAGCTCTCGGCAGGACAGGGGCGATACGCAGTATTTT. It encodes CASSSRQDRGDTQYF. Variable domain in full (rest from reference TRBV11-3 and TRBJ2-3): EAGVVQSPRYKIIEKKQPVAFWCNPISGHNTLYWYLQNLGQGPELLIRYENEEAVDDSQLPKDRFSAERLKGVDSTLKIQPAELGDSAVYLCASSSRQDRGDTQYFGPGTRLTVL.

The chain has TRBV7-2 and TRBJ1-4; 8 bases line up with TRBD1. Losses at the gene ends were 5 bases for V and 8 bases for J; bases not matched to a gene: 7. In germline, CDR1 is SGHTA, CDR2 FQGNSA. The CDR3 is 14 residues long. The CDR3 region is CASSLDRGSEKLFF. CDR3 DNA sequence: TGTGCCAGCAGCCTTGACAGGGGCTCCGAAAAACTGTTTTTT. Together with reference TRBV7-2 and TRBJ1-4, the CDR3 gives the full variable domain: GAGVSQSPSNKVTEKGKDVELRCDPISGHTALYWYRQSLGQGLEFLIYFQGNSAPDKSGLPSDRFSAERTGGSVSTLTIQRTQQEDSAVYLCASSLDRGSEKLFFGSGTQLSVL.

The chain is built from TRBV4-1 and TRBJ1-1, with 8 nucleotides matching TRBD1. CDR3 length: 16 amino acids. Germline CDR1 reads MGHRA; CDR2 reads YSYEKL. Trimming removed 1 base from V and 1 base from J; junction bases left unmatched: 5. The CDR3, as DNA: TGCGCCAGCAGCCAAGGTCTCGGACAGGGGAACACTGAAGCTTTCTTT. Amino acid sequence: CASSQGLGQGNTEAFF.

This chain links TRBV19 with TRBJ2-6; 9 positions agree with TRBD2. Losses at the gene ends were 1 base for V and 2 bases for J; bases not matched to a gene: 6. The germline gives CDR1 LNHDA, CDR2 SQIVND (reference sequence). The CDR3 is made up of 18 amino acids. CDR3 sequence (DNA): TGTGCCAGTAGTATAGTCGGCGGGAGGGCCGCTGGGGCCAACGTCCTGACTTTC. It translates to CASSIVGGRAAGANVLTF.

This clone was counted between two and nine times. The rearrangement links TRBV2 to TRBJ2-2, with D possibly TRBD2 on 5 matching bases. With 6 bases removed from V and 4 bases from J, the gap between germline ends came to 6 bases. There are 12 residues in the CDR3. Germline CDR1 SNHLY, CDR2 FYNNEI. The DNA of the CDR3 is TGTGCCAGCAGGGCGGGCACCGGGGAGCTGTTTTTT. Amino acids: CASRAGTGELFF.

The rearrangement links TRBV5-1 to TRBJ2-3; D might be TRBD1 (6 bases). From germline, CDR1 is SGHRS and CDR2 YFSETQ. Trimming removed 4 bases at V and 2 bases at J, with 14 bases between. The length of the CDR3 is 15 residues. This CDR3 reads CASSQGSLSTDTQYF. CDR3 nucleotides: TGCGCCAGCAGCCAGGGGTCCCTTTCCACAGATACGCAGTATTTT.

The chain couples TRBV6-5 to TRBJ1-1; 9 bases align to TRBD1. This CDR3 spans 13 amino acids. After removal of 7 bases from V and 5 bases from J, the junction contained 5 bases not matched to a gene. Germline V lookup: CDR1 MNHEY, CDR2 SVGAGI. Here the CDR3 reads CASTRDRDTEAFF. CDR3 nucleotide sequence: TGTGCCAGCACACGGGACAGGGATACTGAAGCTTTCTTT.

This clone was counted a single time. The gene calls are TRBV15 and TRBJ2-2; maybe TRBD1 (6 bases). Trimming shortened V by 4 bases and J by 7 bases, and 16 bases separated the two germline ends. Per the germline V gene, CDR1 is LNHNV and CDR2 is YYDKDF (reference sequence). This CDR3 region has 15 residues. In DNA form, the CDR3 reads TGTGCCACCAGCATCCCAACCCGGGACATCGGGGAGCTGTTTTTT. Translation: CATSIPTRDIGELFF.

The chain employs TRBV28 and TRBJ1-1; D remains unclear. Germline V CDR1 and CDR2: MDHEN, SYDVKM. The CDR3 is made up of 14 amino acids. V dropped 6 bases and J dropped 3 bases, with 14 bases sitting between them. Here the CDR3 reads CASSGGYGDTEAFF. DNA for the CDR3: TGTGCCAGCAGCGGAGGCTACGGGGACACTGAAGCTTTCTTT.

CDR3 residues: CASSPGLQRQETQYF. CDR3 coding DNA: TGCGCCAGCAGCCCGGGTCTTCAGCGGCAAGAGACCCAGTACTTC. The chain combines TRBV4-3 with TRBJ2-5; D is possibly TRBD2 (5 bases). CDR1 and CDR2 (germline): LGHNA, YSLEER. CDR3 length equals 15 residues. Trimming stripped 4 bases from V and 2 bases from J, with 14 bases between.

The chain is built from TRBV3-1 (or the pseudogene TRBV3-2) and TRBJ2-1; TRBD2 aligns across 10 bases. CDR3 length: 16 residues. The V gene's germline CDR1 is LGHDT and CDR2 YNNKEL (reference sequence). The V and J ends lost 4 bases and 7 bases, in that order; junction bases with no gene match: 10. The CDR3 reads CASSLKASGRGNEQFF. The CDR3, as DNA: TGTGCCAGCAGCCTTAAAGCTAGCGGGAGAGGAAATGAGCAGTTCTTC.

The chain recombines TRBV4-1 with TRBJ2-7; D ambiguous. Germline V CDR1 and CDR2: MGHRA, YSYEKL. V was pared by 0 bases and J by 3 bases, with 12 bases between. This CDR3 comprises 15 residues. CDR3 nucleotides: TGCGCCAGCAGCCAAGAGCACAGTTGGAACTACGAGCAGTACTTC. It specifies CASSQEHSWNYEQYF.

The chain links TRBV19 to TRBJ1-1, with D possibly TRBD1 on 5 matching bases. V was shortened by 3 bases and J by 5 bases, with 10 bases between the two germline ends. Germline assignment: CDR1 LNHDA and CDR2 SQIVND (reference sequence). The CDR3 is made up of 13 amino acids. CDR3 in amino acids: CASSIVGGTEAFF. Here the CDR3 DNA reads TGTGCCAGTAGTATCGTGGGGGGGACTGAAGCTTTCTTT.

CDR3 in DNA: TGTGCCAGCAGCTTAGGAGGGTACTCTGGAAACACCATATATTTT. Protein product: CASSLGGYSGNTIYF. The chain employs TRBV7-2 and TRBJ1-3, with D uncertain. Germline CDR1 reads SGHTA; CDR2 reads FQGNSA. CDR3 length equals 15 residues. V was trimmed by 1 base and J by 0 bases, leaving 7 bases between them.

The V call is TRBV7-6, the J call TRBJ2-5; 8 bases fit TRBD1. Germline V gene data show CDR1 as SGHVS and CDR2 as FNYEAQ. With 1 base clipped from V and 5 bases from J, the junction kept 0 bases outside the gene matches. This CDR3 is 13 amino acids long. CDR3 sequence (DNA): TGTGCCAGCAGCTTAGACAGGGGGGAGACCCAGTACTTC. This sequence encodes CASSLDRGETQYF.

The chain joins TRBV5-1 to TRBJ2-1, with 7 bases aligning to TRBD1. Germline trimming cut 0 bases from V and 8 bases from J; bases unmatched to any gene: 8. The V gene's germline CDR1 is SGHRS and CDR2 YFSETQ. The CDR3 totals 15 residues. Here the CDR3 DNA reads TGCGCCAGCAGCTTGGGAGGGTTTAGGGGGCATGAGCAGTTCTTC. Translated: CASSLGGFRGHEQFF. The variable domain in full, completed from reference TRBV5-1 and TRBJ2-1, reads KAGVTQTPRYLIKTRGQQVTLSCSPISGHRSVSWYQQTPGQGLQFLFEYFSETQRNKGNFPGRFSGRQFSNSRSEMNVSTLELGDSALYLCASSLGGFRGHEQFFGPGTRLTVL.

J is TRBJ2-7 and V is TRBV7-3; D might be TRBD2 (6 bases). This CDR3 contains 16 residues. Trimming stripped 2 bases from V and 5 bases from J, with 19 bases between. Per the germline V gene, CDR1 is SGHTA and CDR2 is FQGTGA. CDR3 nucleotide sequence: TGTGCCAGCAGCTTACAGCCGGGGCGGGGTGGAGACGAGCAGTACTTC. Translated: CASSLQPGRGGDEQYF.

This clone was seen a handful of times. The CDR3 is CASRTTGSASGETQYF. CDR3 in DNA: TGTGCCAGTAGGACGACAGGGAGCGCTAGTGGGGAGACCCAGTACTTC. This sequence joins TRBV19 and TRBJ2-5; TRBD1 aligns across 7 bases. Germline V gene data show CDR1 as LNHDA and CDR2 as SQIVND (reference sequence). With 6 bases clipped from V and 5 bases from J, the junction kept 15 bases outside the gene matches. The CDR3 runs to 16 residues.

This chain joins TRBV27 and TRBJ1-4, with a possible D match to TRBD1 (5 bases). The CDR3 spans 16 residues. In germline, CDR1 is MNHEY, CDR2 SMNVEV (reference sequence). With 5 bases removed from V and 0 bases from J, the gap between germline ends came to 13 bases. The CDR3 loop is CASSRRASATNEKLFF. CDR3 nucleotides: TGTGCCAGCAGTCGCAGGGCCTCTGCAACTAATGAAAAACTGTTTTTT.

The genes are TRBV7-8 and TRBJ2-5; possibly TRBD2 for D (7 bases). V was cut by 0 bases and J by 3 bases, with 8 bases left in between. The CDR3 runs to 14 residues. CDR1 and CDR2 (germline): SGHVS, FQNEAQ. The CDR3 here is CASSLAGGEETQYF. In DNA, the CDR3 is TGTGCCAGCAGCTTAGCAGGGGGGGAAGAGACCCAGTACTTC.

This clone occurred once. V and J are TRBV24-1 and TRBJ1-3, with D perhaps TRBD1 (6 bases). With 3 bases removed from V and 0 bases from J, the gap between germline ends came to 11 bases. This CDR3 is 16 amino acids long. Germline-derived CDR1 and CDR2 are KGHDR and SFDVKD. The CDR3 DNA is TGTGCCACCAGTGATCCGACAGGCCCCTCTGGAAACACCATATATTTT. It yields the protein CATSDPTGPSGNTIYF.

The CDR3 spells CAWTRGTGGDYSNQPQHF. In nucleotides, the CDR3 is TGTGCCTGGACCCGGGGGACAGGGGGCGATTATAGCAATCAGCCCCAGCATTTT. This chain joins TRBV30 and TRBJ1-5; TRBD1 agrees at 12 bases. The germline gives CDR1 GTSNPN, CDR2 SVGIG (reference sequence). The CDR3 extends over 18 amino acids. The V gene end was trimmed by 4 bases and the J gene end by 0 bases; junction bases not matched to a gene: 10.

The V and J genes are TRBV5-4 and TRBJ2-3; TRBD2 aligns across 9 bases. V dropped 4 bases and J dropped 2; count of bases not matched to a gene: 5. Germline V gene lookup returns CDR1 SGHNT and CDR2 YYREEE (reference sequence). This CDR3 contains 15 residues. The CDR3 bases are TGTGCCAGCAGCAGACTAGCGGACCACACAGATACGCAGTATTTT. This sequence encodes CASSRLADHTDTQYF.

The genes are TRBV27 and TRBJ1-1; D unresolved. CDR3 length: 15 amino acids. CDR1 is MNHEY and CDR2 is SMNVEV in the germline V gene (reference sequence). Trimming shortened V by 6 bases and J by 1 base, and 15 bases separated the two germline ends. CDR3: CASRKWGASNTEAFF. The CDR3 DNA reads TGTGCCAGCAGAAAGTGGGGAGCATCGAACACTGAAGCTTTCTTT.

V usage is TRBV30 and J usage is TRBJ1-1, with 7 bases that match TRBD1. Germline lookup yields CDR1 GTSNPN and CDR2 SVGIG (reference sequence). V shed 3 bases and J 0 bases; nucleotides not matched to a gene: 4. The CDR3 totals 14 residues. CDR3 sequence reads: CAWSPGQMNTEAFF. CDR3 sequence (DNA): TGTGCCTGGAGCCCGGGACAGATGAACACTGAAGCTTTCTTT. Based on the CDR3 plus reference TRBV30 and TRBJ1-1, the full variable domain is SQTIHQWPATLVQPVGSPLSLECTVEGTSNPNLYWYRQAAGRGLQLLFYSVGIGQISSEVPQNLSASRPQDRQFILSSKKLLLSDSGFYLCAWSPGQMNTEAFFGQGTRLTVV.

The V gene is TRBV29-1, the J gene TRBJ1-1, with D maybe TRBD1 (6 bases). V was shortened by 7 bases and J by 1 base, with 13 bases between the two germline ends. The CDR3 covers 13 residues. Germline V gene lookup returns CDR1 SQVTM and CDR2 ANQGSEA. This CDR3 reads CSALRQANTEAFF. The CDR3 nucleotides read TGCAGCGCCCTACGACAGGCGAACACTGAAGCTTTCTTT.

This chain joins TRBV30 and TRBJ1-1; possible D gene TRBD1, 6 bases. The germline V and J ends were trimmed by 3 bases and 3 bases, with 11 bases remaining between them. Germline V lookup: CDR1 GTSNPN, CDR2 SVGIG (reference sequence). The CDR3 has 13 residues. The CDR3 bases are TGTGCCTGGAGATTAGACAGGTACACTGAAGCTTTCTTT. This encodes CAWRLDRYTEAFF.

V and J are TRBV24-1 and TRBJ2-7; 9 nucleotides match TRBD2. This CDR3 has 15 residues. Trimming took 5 bases from V and 3 from J; bases not matched to a gene: 7. The germline CDR1 and CDR2 sequences are KGHDR and SFDVKD. Here the CDR3 reads CATSALTSGVYEQYF. The CDR3 nucleotides are TGTGCCACCAGTGCTCTGACTAGCGGAGTCTACGAGCAGTACTTC.

The gene calls are TRBV5-4 and TRBJ2-3; D is perhaps TRBD2 (6 bases). The CDR3 consists of 14 residues. The V end lost 0 bases, the J end lost 6 bases, and 11 bases lay between the germline ends. Germline V gives CDR1 SGHNT, CDR2 YYREEE (reference sequence). CDR3: CASSLARAGDTQYF. CDR3 DNA sequence: TGTGCCAGCAGCTTGGCTCGGGCGGGGGATACGCAGTATTTT.